Listed here are 10 T cell receptor beta chains from one sample, sequenced in a study of blood T cell repertoires in COVID-19. Measured with immunoSEQ multiplex PCR; TCRdb has only the in-frame clones, and not every one. The sample carries around 15,000 clones, roughly 85% recorded once. The sample was peripheral blood. The receptors here all came from a man between 70 and 80 years old in a cohort sampled during active COVID-19.

This sequence joins TRBV28 and TRBJ2-7; D remains unclear. The CDR3 loop spans 15 amino acids. Germline CDR1 reads MDHEN; CDR2 reads SYDVKM. Trimming stripped 7 bases from V and 2 bases from J, with 18 bases between. CDR3 loop: CASTNTDSQTYEQYF. CDR3 DNA sequence: TGTGCCAGCACTAATACAGATTCTCAAACCTACGAGCAGTACTTC.

The chain has TRBV7-9 and TRBJ1-4, with D possibly TRBD1 on 6 matching bases. Trimming shortened V by 2 bases and J by 4 bases, and 11 bases separated the two germline ends. This CDR3 has 15 amino acids. Germline V CDR1 and CDR2: SEHNR, FQNEAQ (reference sequence). The CDR3 DNA reads as TGTGCCAGCAGCTTATCGGGCAGGGGTAATGAAAAACTGTTTTTT. Protein sequence: CASSLSGRGNEKLFF.

The chain has TRBV4-2 and TRBJ2-3; TRBD2 aligns across 7 bases. V lost 6 bases to trimming and J lost 2 bases; unmatched junction nucleotides: 14. Germline loops: CDR1 LGHNA, CDR2 YNFKEQ. The CDR3 is 17 amino acids. DNA of the CDR3: TGTGCCAGCAGTCCCCCGCCTAACCTAGCGGACACAGATACGCAGTATTTT. Protein sequence: CASSPPPNLADTDTQYF.

The V and J genes are TRBV7-6 and TRBJ2-1, with D unclear. This CDR3 has 13 residues. V was shortened by 4 bases and J by 7 bases, with 11 bases between the two germline ends. Germline CDR1 SGHVS, CDR2 FNYEAQ. The CDR3 protein is CASSSETGNEQFF. CDR3 bases: TGTGCCAGCAGCTCAGAGACTGGAAATGAGCAGTTCTTC.

The J gene is TRBJ1-5, the V gene TRBV2; 10 bases line up with TRBD1. CDR3 length: 15 residues. V lost 3 bases and J lost 4; bases outside the gene matches: 3. The germline V gene has CDR1 SNHLY and CDR2 FYNNEI. The CDR3 reads CASSDRDRGNQPQHF. DNA for the CDR3: TGTGCCAGCAGTGATAGGGACAGGGGAAATCAGCCCCAGCATTTT.

This clone has just one count. The chain couples TRBV15 to TRBJ2-7; unclear D gene. CDR1 is LNHNV and CDR2 is YYDKDF in the germline V gene (reference sequence). Trimming took off 0 bases at V and 3 bases at J, with 12 bases between the two ends. This CDR3 region has 15 residues. In nucleotides, the CDR3 is TGTGCCACCAGCAGAGATCCGTCGAGCAACTACGAGCAGTACTTC. Amino acids: CATSRDPSSNYEQYF.

The genes are TRBV4-1 and TRBJ2-3; no clear D. V lost 7 bases, J lost 3 bases, and 17 bases lay in between. The length of the CDR3 is 15 residues. Germline V lookup: CDR1 MGHRA, CDR2 YSYEKL. The chain's CDR3 is CASTTLGRGTDTQYF. CDR3 nucleotides: TGCGCCAGCACCACTCTAGGTCGTGGGACAGATACGCAGTATTTT.

The J gene is TRBJ2-6, the V gene TRBV7-9, with unresolved D. Trimming took off 3 bases at V and 5 bases at J, with 5 bases between the two ends. Germline V gene lookup returns CDR1 SEHNR and CDR2 FQNEAQ (reference sequence). The CDR3 is 13 amino acids. The CDR3 DNA follows: TGTGCCAGCAGCTTGGCCCGGGCCAACGTCCTGACTTTC. Translation: CASSLARANVLTF.

The chain has TRBV23-1 and TRBJ2-3; D might be TRBD1 (8 bases). TRBV23-1 is an open reading frame, and its role is uncertain. Trimming pared 7 bases from V and 0 bases from J, leaving 23 bases between. The CDR3 contains 18 residues. CDR3 nucleotide sequence: TGCGCCAGCACCCCCAGGGGGGGACAGGACAAAAGCACAGATACGCAGTATTTT. Its translation is CASTPRGGQDKSTDTQYF.

The rearrangement uses TRBV5-1 and TRBJ2-2; 9 bases match TRBD1. CDR1 and CDR2 from the germline V gene are SGHRS and YFSETQ. V lost 4 bases, J lost 5 bases, and 12 bases stayed unmatched. This CDR3 is built from 17 residues. The chain's CDR3 is CASSQDRGGGRTGELFF. For the CDR3, the DNA is TGCGCCAGCAGCCAGGACAGGGGAGGAGGGAGAACCGGGGAGCTGTTTTTT. Complete variable domain (other parts from reference TRBV5-1 and TRBJ2-2): KAGVTQTPRYLIKTRGQQVTLSCSPISGHRSVSWYQQTPGQGLQFLFEYFSETQRNKGNFPGRFSGRQFSNSRSEMNVSTLELGDSALYLCASSQDRGGGRTGELFFGEGSRLTVL.